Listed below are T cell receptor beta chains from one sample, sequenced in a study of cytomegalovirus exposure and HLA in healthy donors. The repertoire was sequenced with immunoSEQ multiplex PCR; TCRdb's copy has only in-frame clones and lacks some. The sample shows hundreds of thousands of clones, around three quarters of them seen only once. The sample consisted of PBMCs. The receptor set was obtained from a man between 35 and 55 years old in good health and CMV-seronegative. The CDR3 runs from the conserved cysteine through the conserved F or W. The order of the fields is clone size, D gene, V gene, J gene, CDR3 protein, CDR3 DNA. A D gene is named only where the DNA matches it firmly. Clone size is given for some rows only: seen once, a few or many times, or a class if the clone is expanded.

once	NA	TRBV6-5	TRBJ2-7	CASSTKRYEQYF	TGTGCCAGCAGTACTAAGCGGTACGAGCAGTACTTC
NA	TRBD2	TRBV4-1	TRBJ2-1	CASSQEETSGSLTVEQFF	TGCGCCAGCAGCCAAGAGGAAACTAGCGGGAGTTTAACAGTTGAGCAGTTCTTC
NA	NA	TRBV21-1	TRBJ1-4	CASSIRDRGFNANEKLFF	TGTGCCAGCTCTATCCGGGACAGGGGGTTCAATGCTAATGAAAAACTGTTTTTT
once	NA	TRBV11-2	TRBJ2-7	CASSFGSVNSEQYF	TGTGCCAGCAGCTTTGGTTCCGTAAACAGCGAGCAGTACTTC
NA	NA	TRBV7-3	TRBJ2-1	CASSSTIGEQFF	TGTGCCAGCAGCTCGACTATAGGTGAGCAGTTCTTC
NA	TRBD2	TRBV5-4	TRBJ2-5	CASSPPSAGGGETQYF	TGTGCCAGCAGCCCCCCTAGCGCTGGGGGGGGAGAGACCCAGTACTTC
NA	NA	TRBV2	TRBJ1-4	CASSESVKLFF	TGTGCCAGCAGTGAATCGGTAAAACTGTTTTTT
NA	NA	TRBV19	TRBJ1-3	CASSTTGVSGNTIYF	TGTGCCAGTAGTACAACAGGAGTTTCTGGAAACACCATATATTTT
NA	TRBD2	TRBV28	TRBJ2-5	CASAGLIEETQYF	TGTGCCAGCGCGGGACTAATAGAAGAGACCCAGTACTTC
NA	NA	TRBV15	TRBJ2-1	CATSRGGGASYNEQFF	TGTGCCACCAGCAGAGGAGGGGGGGCCAGCTATAATGAGCAGTTCTTC
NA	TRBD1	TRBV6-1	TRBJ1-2	CASSEEGRGSLGYTF	TGTGCCAGCAGTGAAGAGGGCAGGGGGTCCCTTGGCTACACCTTC
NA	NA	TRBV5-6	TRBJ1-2	CASSFNSNYGYTF	TGTGCCAGCAGCTTTAACTCTAACTATGGCTACACCTTC
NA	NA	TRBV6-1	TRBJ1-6	CASSKQGPNSPLHF	TGTGCCAGCAGCAAACAGGGCCCCAATTCACCCCTCCACTTT
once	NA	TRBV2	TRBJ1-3	CASRGTGINSGNTIYF	TGTGCCAGCAGGGGAACAGGGATAAACTCTGGAAACACCATATATTTT
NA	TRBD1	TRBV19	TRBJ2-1	CASSGGTEPYNEQFF	TGTGCCAGTAGTGGTGGGACAGAACCTTACAATGAGCAGTTCTTC
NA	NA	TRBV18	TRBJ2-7	CASSPQAGSHEQYF	TGTGCCAGCTCACCACAGGCGGGGAGCCACGAGCAGTACTTC
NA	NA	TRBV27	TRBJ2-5	CASQTRRGGGETQYF	TGTGCCAGCCAGACCCGGCGGGGAGGGGGGGAGACCCAGTACTTC
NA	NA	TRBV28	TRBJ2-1	CASSLSYEQFF	TGTGCCAGCAGTTTATCCTATGAGCAGTTCTTC
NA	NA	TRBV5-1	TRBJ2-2	CASSLAGVGPSPNTGELFF	TGCGCCAGCAGCTTGGCGGGAGTGGGTCCGAGTCCGAACACCGGGGAGCTGTTTTTT
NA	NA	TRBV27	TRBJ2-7	CASSLWTAPYEQYF	TGTGCCAGCAGTTTATGGACAGCCCCCTACGAGCAGTACTTC